This T cell receptor (beta chain) was captured in a study of blood T cell repertoires in COVID-19 (TCRdb year 2020). Study-level background: Samples from collaborators originated in the United States, Italy and Spain and spanned both the acute and convalescent phases of COVID-19. The material from the prospective study consisted of cDNA or gDNA derived from T cells, B-cell-depleted T cells, or PBMCs. Deeply sampled blood TCRbeta repertoires from subjects exposed to, actively infected with, or recovered from COVID-19 were included in the dataset. The repertoires were released in a freely available public database intended as a resource for research on the immune response to SARS-CoV-2. The samples were drawn from the first 160 participants of the ongoing ImmuneRACE study and from under 1,500 subjects provided by 6 global collaborators. The sample metadata nearly always contained a de-identified subject ID, COVID-19 status, age in years and sex. Where HLA class I and class II types were available, the types were taken from metadata supplied by the sample provider, not from assay-based typing.

A note on this clone: The clone's antigen remains unknown. No qualities accompany the bases; no much larger clone lies one base away.

The collaborating institutions used their own protocols to collect whole blood in K2EDTA tubes. For TCRbeta analysis, collaborators shipped samples in one of three forms: frozen whole blood, isolated PBMCs, or DNA extracted from either of those sample types. What the authors observed across the whole study: How much clinical and demographic metadata was included differed by source and by participant, and the metadata was provided uncurated.

The immunoSEQ Assay, a bias-controlled multiplex PCR, was used to amplify TCRbeta CDR3 regions from genomic DNA. Under the source paper's analysis protocol: Nucleated cell counts per sample were estimated from amplification of reference gene primers within the assay. Sequence reads were collapsed and filtered to measure the absolute abundance of every unique TCRbeta CDR3 rearrangement. For each sample, productive Simpson clonality was calculated as the square root of Simpson's diversity index over productive rearrangements. In its TCRdb copy, this immuneACCESS table keeps in-frame sequences only and misses some clones. Where compared with another copy, unresolved V genes explain less than half of these, and the others have no known cause. V, J and clone size reflect that table, while D and trimming were determined from the DNA. This sample has approximately 100,000 clones in its table, and around 72% of those were observed once. Jointly, the top ten make up around a quarter of the sample.

Inclusive of the bounding cysteine and phenylalanine, the CDR3 is 13 residues long. Only the CDR3 DNA is retained, 39 bases long and in frame from the first base. CDR1 and CDR2 are read off the germline V gene as SGDLS and YYNGEE. The junction shows trimming of 0 bases on V and 3 bases on J, plus 6 bases between the germline ends. Sequencing was done on a sample of peripheral blood. This sequence was found in a man aged 65-85 years with acute or convalescent COVID-19. This chain joins TRBV9 to TRBJ1-1; TRBD1 could be the D gene, as 5 bases match. The CDR3 here reads CASSVVGDTEAFF. At the DNA level, the sequence is TGTGCCAGCAGCGTAGTAGGGGACACTGAAGCTTTCTTT.